Listed below are T cell receptor beta chains from one sample, sequenced in a study of CD8+ T cells in alopecia areata. Only in-frame clones appear in the TCRdb table, and some are missing; sequencing was by immunoSEQ multiplex PCR. The table shows about 37,000 clones, with more than 50% occurring only once. Sequencing input: CD4+ Tregs sorted from blood. Receptor source: a human donor with alopecia areata. Each CDR3 is given with its conserved first and last residue. D genes are given only for firm matches. The size field is filled for only some rows; it gives once, few, many or a size class.

V gene	D gene	clone size	J gene	CDR3 protein	CDR3 DNA
TRBV11-2	NA	NA	TRBJ2-7	CASSWYYEQYF	TGTGCCAGCAGCTGGTATTACGAGCAGTACTTC
TRBV5-1	NA	NA	TRBJ2-1	CASSGVADLFYNEQFF	TGCGCCAGCAGCGGAGTAGCGGACTTATTCTACAATGAGCAGTTCTTC
TRBV15	TRBD1	few	TRBJ2-5	CATSRDMTGGRKTQYF	TGTGCCACCAGCAGAGATATGACAGGGGGCCGAAAGACCCAGTACTTC
TRBV29-1	TRBD1	few	TRBJ1-2	CSVTGGGYTF	TGCAGCGTTACAGGGGGCGGCTACACCTTC
TRBV7-9	NA	few	TRBJ2-6	CASSLSTGANVLTF	TGTGCCAGCAGCTTATCAACTGGGGCCAACGTCCTGACTTTC
TRBV7-2	TRBD1	NA	TRBJ1-2	CASSSQGTGYGYTF	TGTGCCAGCAGCTCCCAAGGGACAGGATATGGCTACACCTTC
TRBV7-2	NA	NA	TRBJ2-3	CASSLEVTNTQYF	TGTGCCAGCAGCTTAGAGGTCACAAATACGCAGTATTTT
TRBV23-1	NA	medium-sized	TRBJ2-1	CASSQSSGQIYNEQFF	TGCGCCAGCAGTCAATCCTCGGGGCAAATCTACAATGAGCAGTTCTTC
TRBV2	TRBD1	NA	TRBJ2-1	CASIGQAIYNEQFF	TGTGCCAGCATCGGACAGGCCATCTACAATGAGCAGTTCTTC
TRBV7-2	NA	medium-sized	TRBJ2-5	CASSAPGAQETQYF	TGTGCCAGCAGCGCCCCAGGAGCTCAAGAGACCCAGTACTTC
TRBV7-9	NA	once	TRBJ2-7	CASSFSGEQYF	TGTGCCAGCAGCTTCAGCGGCGAGCAGTACTTC
TRBV7-9	TRBD1	NA	TRBJ1-2	CASSLTGEVWGYTF	TGTGCCAGCAGCTTGACAGGGGAGGTGTGGGGCTACACCTTC
TRBV27	TRBD2	few	TRBJ2-5	CASSPGLEVPQYF	TGTGCCAGCAGTCCGGGACTAGAAGTTCCCCAGTACTTC
TRBV18	NA	NA	TRBJ1-1	CASSPREHEAFF	TGTGCCAGCTCACCCCGGGAGCATGAAGCTTTCTTT
TRBV7-2	NA	NA	TRBJ2-1	CASRTGTPRYNEQFF	TGTGCCAGCAGAACCGGGACACCTAGGTACAATGAGCAGTTCTTC
TRBV18	NA	NA	TRBJ2-7	CASSATGYAYEQYF	TGTGCCAGCTCGGCGACAGGTTACGCCTACGAGCAGTACTTC